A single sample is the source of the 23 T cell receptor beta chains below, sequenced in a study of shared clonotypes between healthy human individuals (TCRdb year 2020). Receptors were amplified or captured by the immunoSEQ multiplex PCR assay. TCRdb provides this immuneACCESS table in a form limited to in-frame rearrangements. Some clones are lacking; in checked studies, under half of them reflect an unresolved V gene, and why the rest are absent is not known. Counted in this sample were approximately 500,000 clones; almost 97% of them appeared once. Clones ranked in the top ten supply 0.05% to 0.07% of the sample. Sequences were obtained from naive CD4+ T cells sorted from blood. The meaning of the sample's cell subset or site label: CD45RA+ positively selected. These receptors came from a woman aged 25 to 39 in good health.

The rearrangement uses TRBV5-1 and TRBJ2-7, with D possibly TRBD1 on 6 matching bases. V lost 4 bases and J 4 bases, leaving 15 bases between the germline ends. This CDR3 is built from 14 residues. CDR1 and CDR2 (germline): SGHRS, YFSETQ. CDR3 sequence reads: CASSMTQGSYEQYF. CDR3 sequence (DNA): TGCGCCAGCAGCATGACACAGGGTTCGTACGAGCAGTACTTC.

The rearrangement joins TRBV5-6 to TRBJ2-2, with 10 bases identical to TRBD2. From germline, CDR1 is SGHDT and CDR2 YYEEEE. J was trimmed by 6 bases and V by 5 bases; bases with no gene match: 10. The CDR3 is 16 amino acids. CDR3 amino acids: CASSYKSAGGSGELFF. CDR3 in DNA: TGTGCCAGCAGTTACAAGTCAGCGGGAGGGTCCGGGGAGCTGTTTTTT. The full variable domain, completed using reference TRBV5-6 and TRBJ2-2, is DAGVTQSPTHLIKTRGQQVTLRCSPKSGHDTVSWYQQALGQGPQFIFQYYEEEERQRGNFPDRFSGHQFPNYSSELNVNALLLGDSALYLCASSYKSAGGSGELFFGEGSRLTVL.

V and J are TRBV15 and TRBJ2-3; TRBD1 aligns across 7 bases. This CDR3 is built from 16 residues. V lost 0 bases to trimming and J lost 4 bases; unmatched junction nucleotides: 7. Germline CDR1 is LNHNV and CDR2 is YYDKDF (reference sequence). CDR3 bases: TGTGCCACCAGCAGAGACCGGGACAGATTCCCAGATACGCAGTATTTT. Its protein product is CATSRDRDRFPDTQYF.

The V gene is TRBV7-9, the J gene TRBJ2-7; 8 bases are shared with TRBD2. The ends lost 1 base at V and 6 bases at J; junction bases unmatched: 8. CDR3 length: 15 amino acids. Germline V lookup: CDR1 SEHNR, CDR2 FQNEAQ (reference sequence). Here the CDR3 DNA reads TGTGCCAGCAGCTTAGGTCACGGGAGGGGCCCCGAGCAGTACTTC. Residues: CASSLGHGRGPEQYF.

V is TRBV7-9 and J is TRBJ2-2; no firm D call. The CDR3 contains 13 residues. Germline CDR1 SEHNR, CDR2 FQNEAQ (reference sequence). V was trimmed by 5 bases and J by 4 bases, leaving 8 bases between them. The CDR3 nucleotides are TGTGCCAGCAGCCCGATGGTCACCGGGGAGCTGTTTTTT. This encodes CASSPMVTGELFF.

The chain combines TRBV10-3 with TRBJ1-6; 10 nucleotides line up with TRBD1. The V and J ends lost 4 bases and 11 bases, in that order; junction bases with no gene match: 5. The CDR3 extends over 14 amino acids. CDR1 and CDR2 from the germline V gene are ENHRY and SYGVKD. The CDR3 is CAISGGTGETPLHF. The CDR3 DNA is TGTGCCATCAGTGGGGGGACAGGGGAGACACCCCTCCACTTT.

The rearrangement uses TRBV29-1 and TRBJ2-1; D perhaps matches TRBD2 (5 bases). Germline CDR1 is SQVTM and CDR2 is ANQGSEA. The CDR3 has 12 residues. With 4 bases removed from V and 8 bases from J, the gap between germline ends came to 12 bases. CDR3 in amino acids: CSVARGSDEQFF. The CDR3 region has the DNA TGCAGCGTTGCTCGGGGTAGCGATGAGCAGTTCTTC.

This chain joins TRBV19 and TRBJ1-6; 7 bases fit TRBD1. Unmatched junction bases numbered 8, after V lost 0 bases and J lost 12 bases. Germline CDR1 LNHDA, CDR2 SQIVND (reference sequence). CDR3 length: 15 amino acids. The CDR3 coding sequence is TGTGCCAGTAGTATAGACCACAGGGGAATCCGACCCCTCCACTTT. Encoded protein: CASSIDHRGIRPLHF.

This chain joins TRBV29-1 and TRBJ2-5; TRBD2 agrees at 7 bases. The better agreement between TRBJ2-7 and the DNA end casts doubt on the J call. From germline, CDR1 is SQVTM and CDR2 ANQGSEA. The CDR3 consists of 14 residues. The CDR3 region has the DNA TGCAGCGTTGAAGGACCAGCGGGGTCCTACGAGCAGTACTTC. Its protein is CSVEGPAGSYEQYF.

CDR3 in amino acids: CATSRDGWLASYEQYF. CDR3 sequence (DNA): TGTGCCACCAGCAGAGATGGATGGCTAGCATCCTACGAGCAGTACTTC. The chain uses TRBV15 and TRBJ2-5, with D perhaps TRBD2 (5 bases). The J call may not be correct, given that the DNA end is closer to TRBJ2-7. The CDR3 sequence is 16 residues long. Germline-derived CDR1 and CDR2 are LNHNV and YYDKDF (reference sequence).

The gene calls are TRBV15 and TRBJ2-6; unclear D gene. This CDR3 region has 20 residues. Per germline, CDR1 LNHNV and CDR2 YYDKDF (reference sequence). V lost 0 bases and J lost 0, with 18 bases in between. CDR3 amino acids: CATSRDLVGGSYSGANVLTF. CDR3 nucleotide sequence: TGTGCCACCAGCAGAGATTTAGTGGGCGGTTCTTACTCTGGGGCCAACGTCCTGACTTTC.

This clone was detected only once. CDR3 DNA sequence: TGTGCCACCAGCAGAGGCCCTTTGAGGGGGTTTTCCTACAATGAGCAGTTCTTC. As protein: CATSRGPLRGFSYNEQFF. The chain has TRBV15 and TRBJ2-1; possible D gene TRBD1, 6 bases. Germline-derived CDR1 and CDR2 are LNHNV and YYDKDF (reference sequence). There are 18 residues in the CDR3. V lost 1 base to trimming and J lost 1 base, with 17 bases between them.

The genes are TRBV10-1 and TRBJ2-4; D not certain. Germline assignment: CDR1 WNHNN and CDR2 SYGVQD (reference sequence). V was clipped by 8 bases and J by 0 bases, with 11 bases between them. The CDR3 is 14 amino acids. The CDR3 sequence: CASAESGAKNIQYF. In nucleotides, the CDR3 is TGCGCCAGCGCGGAGTCCGGAGCCAAAAACATTCAGTACTTC.

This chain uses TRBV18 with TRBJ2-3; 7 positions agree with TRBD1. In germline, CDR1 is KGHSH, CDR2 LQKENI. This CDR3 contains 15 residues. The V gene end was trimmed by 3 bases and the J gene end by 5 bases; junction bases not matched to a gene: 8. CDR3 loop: CASSPGTVEGDTQYF. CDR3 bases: TGTGCCAGCTCACCCGGGACAGTCGAGGGAGATACGCAGTATTTT.

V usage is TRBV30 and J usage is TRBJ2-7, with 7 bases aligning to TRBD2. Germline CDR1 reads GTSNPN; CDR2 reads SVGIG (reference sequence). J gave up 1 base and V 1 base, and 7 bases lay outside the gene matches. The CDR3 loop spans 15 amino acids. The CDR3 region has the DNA TGTGCCTGGAGTGGGCAACTAGCGACTTCCTACGAGCAGTACTTC. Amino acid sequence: CAWSGQLATSYEQYF.

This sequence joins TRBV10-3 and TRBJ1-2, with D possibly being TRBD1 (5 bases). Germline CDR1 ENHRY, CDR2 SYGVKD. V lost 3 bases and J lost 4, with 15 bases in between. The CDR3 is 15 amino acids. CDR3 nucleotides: TGTGCCATCAGTGAAGTGGGGGGATCCTTCTATGGCTACACCTTC. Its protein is CAISEVGGSFYGYTF.

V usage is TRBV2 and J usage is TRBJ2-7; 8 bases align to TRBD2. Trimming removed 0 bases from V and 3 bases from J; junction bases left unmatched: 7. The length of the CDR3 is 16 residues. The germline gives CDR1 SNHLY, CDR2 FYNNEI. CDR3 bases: TGTGCCAGCAGTGAAGCGCTTCTAGCGGGTGTCTACGAGCAGTACTTC. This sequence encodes CASSEALLAGVYEQYF.

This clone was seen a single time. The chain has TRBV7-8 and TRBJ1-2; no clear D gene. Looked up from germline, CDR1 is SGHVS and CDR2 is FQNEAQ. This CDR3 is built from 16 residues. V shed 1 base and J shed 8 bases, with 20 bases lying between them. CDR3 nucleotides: TGTGCCAGCAGCTTAGATGTGGCAGGCACGGCAGGAGGCTACACCTTC. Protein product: CASSLDVAGTAGGYTF.

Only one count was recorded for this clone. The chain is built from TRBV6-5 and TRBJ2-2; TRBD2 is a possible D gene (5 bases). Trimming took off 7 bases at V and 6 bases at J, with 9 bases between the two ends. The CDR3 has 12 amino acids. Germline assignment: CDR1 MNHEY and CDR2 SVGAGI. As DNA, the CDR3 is TGTGCCAGCACCCGAGGGTCCGGGGAGCTGTTTTTT. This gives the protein CASTRGSGELFF.

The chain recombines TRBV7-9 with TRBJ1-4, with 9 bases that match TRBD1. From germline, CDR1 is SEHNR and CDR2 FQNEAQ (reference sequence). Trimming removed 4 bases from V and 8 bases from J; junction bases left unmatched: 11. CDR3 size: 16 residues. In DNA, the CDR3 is TGTGCCAGCAGCTCAAGGTTACAGGGGGCGAGAGAAAAACTGTTTTTT. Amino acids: CASSSRLQGAREKLFF.

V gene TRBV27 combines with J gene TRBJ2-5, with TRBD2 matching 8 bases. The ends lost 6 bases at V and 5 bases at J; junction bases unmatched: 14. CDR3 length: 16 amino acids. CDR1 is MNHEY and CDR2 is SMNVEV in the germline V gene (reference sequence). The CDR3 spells CASSPLGAGEGETQYF. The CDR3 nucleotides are TGTGCCAGCAGCCCCCTTGGAGCGGGAGAGGGGGAGACCCAGTACTTC.

CDR3 bases: TGTGCCAGCAGCGGGGACATACGCTACAATGAGCAGTTCTTC. This gives the protein CASSGDIRYNEQFF. The V and J genes are TRBV9 and TRBJ2-1; D perhaps matches TRBD1 (6 bases). Looked up from germline, CDR1 is SGDLS and CDR2 is YYNGEE. The CDR3 consists of 14 residues. V was shortened by 3 bases and J by 3 bases, with 10 bases between the two germline ends.

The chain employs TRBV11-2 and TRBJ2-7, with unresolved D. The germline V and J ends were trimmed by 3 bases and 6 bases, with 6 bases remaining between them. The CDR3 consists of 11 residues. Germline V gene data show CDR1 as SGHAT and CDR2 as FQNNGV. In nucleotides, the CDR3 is TGTGCCAGCAGCTTCGCGCTCGAGCAGTACTTC. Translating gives CASSFALEQYF.